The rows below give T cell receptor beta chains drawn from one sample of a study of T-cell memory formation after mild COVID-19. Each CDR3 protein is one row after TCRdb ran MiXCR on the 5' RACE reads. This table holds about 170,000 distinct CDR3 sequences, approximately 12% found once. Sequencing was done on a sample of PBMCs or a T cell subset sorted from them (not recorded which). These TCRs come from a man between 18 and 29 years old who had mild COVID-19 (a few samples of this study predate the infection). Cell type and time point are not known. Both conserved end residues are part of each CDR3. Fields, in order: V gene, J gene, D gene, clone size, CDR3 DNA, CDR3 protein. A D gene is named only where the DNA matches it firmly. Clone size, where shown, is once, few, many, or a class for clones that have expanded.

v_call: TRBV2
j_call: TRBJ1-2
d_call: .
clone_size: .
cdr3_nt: TGTGCCAGCAGTGAGGTCGCGCGCTTC
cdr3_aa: CASSEVARF

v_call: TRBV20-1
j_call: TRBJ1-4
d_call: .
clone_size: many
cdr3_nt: TGCAGTGCTAAGGGGGGTCCCAATGAAAAACTGTTTTTT
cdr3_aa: CSAKGGPNEKLFF

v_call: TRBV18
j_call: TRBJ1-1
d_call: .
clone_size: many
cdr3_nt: TGTGCCAGCTCACCACCCGGGGCCCTCACTGAAGCTTTCTTT
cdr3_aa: CASSPPGALTEAFF

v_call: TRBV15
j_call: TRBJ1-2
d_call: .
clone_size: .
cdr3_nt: TGTGCCACCAGCACAGGGAGTGCCTATGGCTACACCTTC
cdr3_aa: CATSTGSAYGYTF

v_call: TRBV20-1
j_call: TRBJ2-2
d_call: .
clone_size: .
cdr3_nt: TGCAGTGCTAGAGCGGCAGGAAGGGAGCTGTTTTTT
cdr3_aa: CSARAAGRELFF

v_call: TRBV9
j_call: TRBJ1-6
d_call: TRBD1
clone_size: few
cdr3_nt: TGTGCCAGCGGGGACAGGGAGGGCGCACCGTCACCCCTCCACTTT
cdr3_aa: CASGDREGAPSPLHF

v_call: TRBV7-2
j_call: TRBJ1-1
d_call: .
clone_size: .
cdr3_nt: TGTGCCAGCAGCTTAGTCCGTGAAGCTTTCTTT
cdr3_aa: CASSLVREAFF

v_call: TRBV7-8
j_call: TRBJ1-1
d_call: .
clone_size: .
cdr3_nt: TGTGCCAGCAGCTATAGGATTGGGGAAGCTTTCTTT
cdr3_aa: CASSYRIGEAFF

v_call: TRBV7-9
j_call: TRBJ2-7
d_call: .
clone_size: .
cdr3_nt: TGTGCCGGGTCCCATTGGCGGGGGCCCTCCTACGAGCAGTACTTC
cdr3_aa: CAGSHWRGPSYEQYF

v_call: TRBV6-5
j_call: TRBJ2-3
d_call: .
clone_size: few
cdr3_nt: TGTGCCAGCAGTTACTCGGGGGGTACGCAGTATTTT
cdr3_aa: CASSYSGGTQYF

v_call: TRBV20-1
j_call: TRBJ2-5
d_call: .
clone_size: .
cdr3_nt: TGCAGTGCCTTAGACGGACCCGTCGAGACCCAGTACTTC
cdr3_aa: CSALDGPVETQYF

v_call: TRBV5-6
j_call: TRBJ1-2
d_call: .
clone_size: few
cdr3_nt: TGTGCCAGCAGCTTTCCAGGGATATTCTATGGCTACACCTTC
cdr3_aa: CASSFPGIFYGYTF

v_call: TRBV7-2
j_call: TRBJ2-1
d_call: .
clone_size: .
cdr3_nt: TGTGCCAGCAGGTCTCGCGGGGTCCGTTCCTACAATGAGCAGTTCTTC
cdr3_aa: CASRSRGVRSYNEQFF

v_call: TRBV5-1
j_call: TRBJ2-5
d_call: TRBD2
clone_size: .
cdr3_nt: TGTGCCAGCACGCAAACGGGACTAGCGGGGGAGACCCAGTACTTC
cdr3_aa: CASTQTGLAGETQYF

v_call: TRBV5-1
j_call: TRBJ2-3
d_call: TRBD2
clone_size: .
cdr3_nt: TGCGCCAGCAGCTCCCGGAGCGGGGGCCGCACAGATACGCAGTATTTT
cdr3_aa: CASSSRSGGRTDTQYF

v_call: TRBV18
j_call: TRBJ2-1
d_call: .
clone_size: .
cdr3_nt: TGTGCCAGCTCACCTCGGACAGACGCCAATGAGCAGTTCTTC
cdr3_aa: CASSPRTDANEQFF